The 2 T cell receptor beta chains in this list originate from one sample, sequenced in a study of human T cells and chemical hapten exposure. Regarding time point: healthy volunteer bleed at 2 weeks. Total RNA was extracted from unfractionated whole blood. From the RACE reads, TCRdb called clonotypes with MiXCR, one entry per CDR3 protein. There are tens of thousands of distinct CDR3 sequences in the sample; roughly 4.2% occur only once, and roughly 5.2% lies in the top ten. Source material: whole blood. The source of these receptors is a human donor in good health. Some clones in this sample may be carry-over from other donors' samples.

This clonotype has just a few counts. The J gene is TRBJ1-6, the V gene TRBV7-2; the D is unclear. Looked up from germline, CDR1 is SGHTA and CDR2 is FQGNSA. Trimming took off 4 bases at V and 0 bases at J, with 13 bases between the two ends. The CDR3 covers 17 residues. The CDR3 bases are TGTGCCAGCAGCTCAGCGCTAGGATCCTCCTATAATTCACCCCTCCACTTT. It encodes CASSSALGSSYNSPLHF. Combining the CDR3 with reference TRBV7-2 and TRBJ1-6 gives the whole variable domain GAGVSQSPSNKVTEKGKDVELRCDPISGHTALYWYRQSLGQGLEFLIYFQGNSAPDKSGLPSDRFSAERTGGSVSTLTIQRTQQEDSAVYLCASSSALGSSYNSPLHFGNGTRLTVT.

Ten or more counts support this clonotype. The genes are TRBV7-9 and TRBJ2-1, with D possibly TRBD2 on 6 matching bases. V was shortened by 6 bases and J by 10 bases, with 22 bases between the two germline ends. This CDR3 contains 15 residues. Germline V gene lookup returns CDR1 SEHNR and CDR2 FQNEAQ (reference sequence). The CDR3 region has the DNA TGTGCCAGCAGGGAACTAGGAGGGCCCTGGAGGGAGCAGTTCTTC. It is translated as CASRELGGPWREQFF.